This note documents a single T cell receptor (beta chain) sequence. CDR3 length: 15 residues. Germline values: CDR1 SGHDT, CDR2 YYEEEE. V gave up 1 base and J gave up 6 bases, with 13 bases separating them. These data belong to a study of technical replicates of blood from several donors. The method was immunoSEQ multiplex PCR; TCRdb's version includes in-frame clones alone and lacks a portion of them. The profile shows about 60,000 clones, around 84% of them singletons. This chain uses TRBV5-6 with TRBJ2-2; the D gene is possibly TRBD1 (5 bases). The receptor comes from a human donor in good health. Some clones in this sample may be carry-over from other donors' samples. Sequencing was done on a sample of PBMCs. CDR3 in DNA: TGTGCCAGCAGCTTGCGACAGCTAGTTGCCGGGGAGCTGTTTTTT. It translates to CASSLRQLVAGELFF.